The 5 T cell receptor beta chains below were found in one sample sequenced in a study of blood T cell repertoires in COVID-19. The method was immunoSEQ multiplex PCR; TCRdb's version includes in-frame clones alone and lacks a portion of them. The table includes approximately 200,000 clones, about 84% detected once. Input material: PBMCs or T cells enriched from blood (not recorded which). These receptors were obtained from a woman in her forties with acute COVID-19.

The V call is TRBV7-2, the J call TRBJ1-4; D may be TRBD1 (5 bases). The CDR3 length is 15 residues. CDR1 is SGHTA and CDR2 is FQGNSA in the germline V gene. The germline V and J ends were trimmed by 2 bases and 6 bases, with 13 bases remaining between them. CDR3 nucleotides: TGTGCCAGCAGCTTAAGCGGGGCAGCAGATGAAAAACTGTTTTTT. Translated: CASSLSGAADEKLFF. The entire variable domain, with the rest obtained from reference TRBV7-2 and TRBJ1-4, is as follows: GAGVSQSPSNKVTEKGKDVELRCDPISGHTALYWYRQSLGQGLEFLIYFQGNSAPDKSGLPSDRFSAERTGGSVSTLTIQRTQQEDSAVYLCASSLSGAADEKLFFGSGTQLSVL.

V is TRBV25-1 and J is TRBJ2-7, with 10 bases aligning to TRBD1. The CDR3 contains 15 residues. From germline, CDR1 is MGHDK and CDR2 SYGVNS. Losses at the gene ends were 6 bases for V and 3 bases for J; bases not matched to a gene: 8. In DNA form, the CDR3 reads TGTGCCAGCAGAGAGACCGGGACAGGGGTCTACGAGCAGTACTTC. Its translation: CASRETGTGVYEQYF.

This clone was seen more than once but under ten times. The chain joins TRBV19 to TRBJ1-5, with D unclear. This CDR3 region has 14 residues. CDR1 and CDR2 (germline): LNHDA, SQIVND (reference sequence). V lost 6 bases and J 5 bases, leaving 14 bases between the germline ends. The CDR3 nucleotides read TGTGCCAGTAGATTCGTAGGGAGGGATCAGCCCCAGCATTTT. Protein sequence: CASRFVGRDQPQHF.

The CDR3 reads CASSFRVTGELFF. The CDR3 bases are TGTGCCAGCAGCTTCAGGGTTACCGGGGAGCTGTTTTTT. V gene TRBV7-3 combines with J gene TRBJ2-2, with a tentative D call TRBD1 (5 bases). The germline gives CDR1 SGHTA, CDR2 FQGTGA. The CDR3 has 13 amino acids. Trimming took 3 bases from V and 5 from J, leaving 7 bases between them.

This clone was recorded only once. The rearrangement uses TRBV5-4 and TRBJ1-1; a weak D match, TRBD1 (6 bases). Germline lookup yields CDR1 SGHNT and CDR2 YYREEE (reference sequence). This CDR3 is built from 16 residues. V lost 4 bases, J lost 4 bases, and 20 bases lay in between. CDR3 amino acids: CASSGRRGRGITEAFF. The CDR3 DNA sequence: TGTGCCAGCAGCGGCAGGCGGGGGCGAGGAATCACTGAAGCTTTCTTT.